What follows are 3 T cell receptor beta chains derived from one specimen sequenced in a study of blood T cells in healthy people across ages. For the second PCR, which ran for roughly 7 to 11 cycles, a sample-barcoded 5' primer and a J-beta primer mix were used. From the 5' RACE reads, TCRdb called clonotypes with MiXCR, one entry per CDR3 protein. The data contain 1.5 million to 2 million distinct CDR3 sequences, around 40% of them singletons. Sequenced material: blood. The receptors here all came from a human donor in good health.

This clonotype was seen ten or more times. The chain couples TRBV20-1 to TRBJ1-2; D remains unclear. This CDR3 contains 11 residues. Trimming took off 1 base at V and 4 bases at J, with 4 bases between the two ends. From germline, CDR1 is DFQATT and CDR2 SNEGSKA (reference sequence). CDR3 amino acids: CSARGTYGYTF. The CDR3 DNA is TGCAGTGCTAGAGGGACCTATGGCTACACCTTC.

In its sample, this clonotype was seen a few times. The CDR3 region is CASSFLGEMNTEAFF. The CDR3 nucleotides are TGCGCCAGCAGTTTCTTAGGGGAGATGAACACTGAAGCTTTCTTT. V is TRBV5-1 and J is TRBJ1-1; possibly TRBD1 for D (5 bases). The germline gives CDR1 SGHRS, CDR2 YFSETQ. V shed 5 bases and J shed 0 bases, with 14 bases lying between them. The CDR3 length is 15 residues.

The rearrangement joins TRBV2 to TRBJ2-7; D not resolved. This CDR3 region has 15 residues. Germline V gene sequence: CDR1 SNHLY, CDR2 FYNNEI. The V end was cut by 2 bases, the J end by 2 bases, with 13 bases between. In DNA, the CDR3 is TGTGCCAGCAGTGAAAAGTCAGGACGACCCTACGAGCAGTACTTC. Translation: CASSEKSGRPYEQYF.